Sequencing of this TCR beta chain was carried out in a study of blood T cell repertoires in COVID-19. Study in general: T cells, B-cell-depleted T cells, or PBMCs supplied cDNA or gDNA.

Measured with immunoSEQ multiplex PCR; TCRdb has only the in-frame clones, and not every one. Among 250,000 to 350,000 clones, around 91% were seen once, and the ten largest hold approximately 12%. Germline CDR1 MNHEY, CDR2 SVGAGI. The CDR3 runs to 12 residues. V lost 6 bases and J lost 7, with 10 bases in between. What was sequenced was peripheral blood. This receptor was obtained from a woman aged 60-75 years with acute or convalescent COVID-19. V usage is TRBV6-5 and J usage is TRBJ1-5; no definite D call. The CDR3 loop reads CASSSPGQPQHF. CDR3 in DNA: TGTGCCAGCAGCTCCCCGGGGCAGCCCCAGCATTTT.